The 17 T cell receptor beta chains below all came from one sample that was sequenced in a study of post-analysis software for immune sequencing data. The study's findings and limits: The study found TRBV5-6, TRBV5-1 and TRBV20-1 among four to six TRBV segments more frequent in patients than controls.

Unique molecular identifiers were built into the TCR beta cDNA libraries. TCRdb fed the PCR reads into MiXCR, producing one record per CDR3 protein. Of approximately 250,000 distinct CDR3 sequences in the sample, around 34% were seen once. These receptors have no identified antigens. What was sequenced was blood. The origin of the receptors is a girl aged 10-17 years with multiple sclerosis.

This clonotype was counted a few times. An end of the junction does not agree with germline; a read error may underlie this. The chain has TRBV14 and TRBJ2-1, with 8 bases identical to TRBD2. The CDR3 extends over 11 amino acids. Germline CDR1 and CDR2: SGHDN and FVKESK. CDR3 DNA sequence: TGTGCCAGCGAGCGGGGGAATGGGCAGTTCTTC. It is translated as CASERGNGQFF.

This clonotype has at least ten counts. The chain recombines TRBV5-1 with TRBJ2-1, with D maybe TRBD2 (6 bases). Trimming took 4 bases from V and 8 from J, leaving 19 bases between them. The CDR3 is made up of 15 amino acids. Germline loops: CDR1 SGHRS, CDR2 YFSETQ. DNA for the CDR3: TGCGCCAGCAGCCCGGAGGGCGGAGGGGCCCATGAGCAGTTCTTC. It is translated as CASSPEGGGAHEQFF.

On this clonotype itself: Since a much larger clone is just one base distant, this may be a read error. V is TRBV20-1 and J is TRBJ2-4; 11 nucleotides agree with TRBD2. The V and J ends lost 2 bases and 0 bases, in that order; junction bases with no gene match: 3. The germline V gene has CDR1 DFQATT and CDR2 SNEGSKA (reference sequence). The CDR3 is made up of 16 amino acids. The CDR3 loop is CSARSSGRTAKNIQYF. The CDR3 coding sequence is TGCAGTGCTAGATCTAGCGGGAGGACAGCCAAAAACATTCAGTACTTC.

This clonotype appeared many times. The chain recombines TRBV12-3 or TRBV12-4 with TRBJ2-3; TRBD1 matches at 7 bases. CDR3 length: 11 residues. V trimming: 4 bases; J trimming: 11 bases; junction bases outside the gene matches: 3. This chain's CDR3 is CASSSRTGQYF. The CDR3 region has the DNA TGTGCCAGCAGTTCCCGGACAGGGCAGTATTTT.

This clonotype was observed many times. The CDR3 loop reads CASSQDPGLAGTDTQYF. CDR3 nucleotide sequence: TGCGCCAGCAGCCAGGATCCGGGGCTAGCGGGAACAGATACGCAGTATTTT. The gene calls are TRBV4-1 and TRBJ2-3, with 9 bases lining up with TRBD2. Germline V CDR1 and CDR2: MGHRA, YSYEKL. The V segment lost 3 bases and the J segment 3 bases; nucleotides outside the gene matches: 10. The CDR3 totals 17 residues.

Remarks on this clonotype: The junction departs from germline at one end; a sequencing error may be responsible. The chain joins TRBV7-3 to TRBJ2-5, with D uncertain. This CDR3 is built from 12 residues. Germline V lookup: CDR1 SGHTA, CDR2 FQGTGA. Here the CDR3 DNA reads TGTGCCAGCAGCTTTAGTGGAGAGGCCCAGTACTTC. Amino acids: CASSFSGEAQYF.

This clonotype was observed many times. The chain recombines TRBV27 with TRBJ2-3, with 9 bases fitting TRBD2. CDR1 is MNHEY, CDR2 SMNVEV, per germline (reference sequence). The trim removed 6 bases at V and 4 bases at J, leaving 5 bases unmatched. This CDR3 contains 14 residues. Here the CDR3 DNA reads TGTGCCAGCAGGACTAGCGGCCCGGCAGATACGCAGTATTTT. It codes for CASRTSGPADTQYF.

This clonotype was found many times. This rearrangement joins TRBV4-1 to TRBJ1-2; 8 bases match TRBD1. The ends lost 2 bases at V and 4 bases at J; junction bases unmatched: 6. The CDR3 spans 15 residues. Per germline, CDR1 MGHRA and CDR2 YSYEKL. CDR3 residues: CASSQQLDRGYGYTF. DNA for the CDR3: TGCGCCAGCAGCCAACAACTTGACAGGGGCTATGGCTACACCTTC.

CDR3 protein: CATSRDGEDTQYF. The CDR3 DNA reads as TGTGCCACCAGCAGAGATGGGGAGGATACGCAGTATTTT. V gene TRBV15 combines with J gene TRBJ2-3, with D possibly being TRBD2 (5 bases). The V gene lost 0 bases and the J gene lost 6 bases, with 7 bases spanning the gap. Per the germline V gene, CDR1 is LNHNV and CDR2 is YYDKDF (reference sequence). This CDR3 region has 13 residues.

The chain has TRBV6-1 and TRBJ2-4; D is ambiguous. The CDR3 totals 12 residues. V was shortened by 0 bases and J by 8 bases, with 5 bases between the two germline ends. Germline V gene sequence: CDR1 MNHNS, CDR2 SASEGT. CDR3 region: CASSEALDIQYF. CDR3 sequence (DNA): TGTGCCAGCAGTGAAGCATTAGACATTCAGTACTTC.

V gene TRBV4-1 combines with J gene TRBJ1-2, with D tentatively TRBD1 (6 bases). CDR1 MGHRA and CDR2 YSYEKL come from the germline V gene. Trimming cost V 8 bases and J 8 bases, with 15 bases left between them. The CDR3 is 12 amino acids. The DNA for the CDR3 is TGCGCCAGCGGGGGGCGTGGAAGAGGCTACACCTTC. This gives the protein CASGGRGRGYTF.

V and J are TRBV9 and TRBJ2-5; D gene unclear. The J call may not be correct, given that the DNA end is closer to TRBJ2-7. Germline CDR1 is SGDLS and CDR2 is YYNGEE. CDR3 length equals 14 residues. CDR3 DNA sequence: TGTGCCAGCAGCGTAGGAGACAAGTACTACGAGCAGTACTTC. Encoded protein: CASSVGDKYYEQYF.

This clonotype was seen many times. The chain links TRBV29-1 to TRBJ2-5; D gene unclear. V was clipped by 2 bases and J by 2 bases, with 6 bases between them. Germline lookup yields CDR1 SQVTM and CDR2 ANQGSEA. The CDR3 runs to 12 residues. This chain's CDR3 is CSVENRQETQYF. As DNA, the CDR3 is TGCAGCGTTGAAAACAGACAAGAGACCCAGTACTTC.

This clonotype has at least ten counts. The chain has TRBV7-9 and TRBJ2-1, with TRBD2 matching 11 bases. Germline CDR1 reads SEHNR; CDR2 reads FQNEAQ (reference sequence). Losses at the gene ends were 6 bases for V and 4 bases for J; bases not matched to a gene: 5. The CDR3 length is 15 residues. This CDR3 reads CASRETSGRYNEQFF. The CDR3 DNA sequence: TGTGCCAGCAGGGAAACTAGCGGGAGATACAATGAGCAGTTCTTC.

There are a few counts of this clonotype. A read error is possible here, since a much larger clone lies one base away. The rearrangement joins TRBV7-2 to TRBJ2-3; no firm D call. The germline V gene has CDR1 SGHTA and CDR2 FQGNSA. The CDR3 sequence is 12 residues long. CDR3 coding DNA: TGTGCCCGCAGCCCCCGAGTAGATACGCAGTATTTT. It translates to CARSPRVDTQYF.

About this clonotype: The limits of the CDR3 on the DNA are not certain, so only TCRdb's listed CDR3 is given. CDR3 loop: CASTFGPGQASSSPLHF. J is TRBJ1-6 and V is TRBV27; the DNA was not used to check the table's D call, TRBD1. The CDR3 has 17 amino acids, counting both end residues. Germline CDR1 is MNHEY and CDR2 is SMNVEV (reference sequence).

This chain links TRBV5-1 with TRBJ2-1; 9 bases are shared with TRBD1. Trimming removed 3 bases from V and 2 bases from J; junction bases left unmatched: 3. Germline CDR1 SGHRS, CDR2 YFSETQ. The CDR3 has 15 amino acids. CDR3 DNA: TGCGCCAGCAGCTCGGGACAGGGCCCCTACAATGAGCAGTTCTTC. Amino acids: CASSSGQGPYNEQFF.